These 4 T cell receptor beta chains originate from one sample sequenced in a study of OX40 agonist ivuxolimab in advanced cancers. TCRdb's table, derived via immunoSEQ multiplex PCR, lists solely in-frame clones and lacks some. The table shows nearly 80,000 clones, with roughly 94% occurring only once. The starting material was CD4+ or CD8+ T cells sorted from blood, obtained in a trial of the OX40 agonist ivuxolimab. The origin of the receptors is an adult with an advanced solid tumor such as melanoma, head and neck, liver or kidney cancer.

The CDR3 nucleotides read TGTGCCAGCAGCTTAATAGCGGGACCCACCAATGAGCAGTTCTTC. Its protein product is CASSLIAGPTNEQFF. V is TRBV7-9 and J is TRBJ2-1; TRBD2 aligns across 8 bases. Germline assignment: CDR1 SEHNR and CDR2 FQNEAQ (reference sequence). Trimming removed 2 bases from V and 6 bases from J; junction bases left unmatched: 6. The CDR3 totals 15 residues.

The chain combines TRBV27 with TRBJ2-2, with 10 bases aligning to TRBD1. With V trimmed by 7 bases and J by 8 bases, 10 bases remained unmatched. This CDR3 is 15 amino acids long. The germline gives CDR1 MNHEY, CDR2 SMNVEV (reference sequence). This chain's CDR3 is CASTPDRDRGGELFF. CDR3 DNA sequence: TGTGCCAGCACCCCAGACCGGGACAGGGGTGGGGAGCTGTTTTTT.

The chain has TRBV9 and TRBJ1-1, with TRBD1 as a possible D gene (5 bases). The CDR3 sequence is 14 residues long. The germline V gene has CDR1 SGDLS and CDR2 YYNGEE. V was clipped by 2 bases and J by 1 base, with 9 bases between them. The CDR3 reads CASSVGHSNTEAFF. DNA of the CDR3: TGTGCCAGCAGCGTCGGACACTCGAACACTGAAGCTTTCTTT.

This clone was recorded a few times. V usage is TRBV19 and J usage is TRBJ2-7, with D hard to call. Looked up from germline, CDR1 is LNHDA and CDR2 is SQIVND (reference sequence). The CDR3 contains 11 residues. Trimming took off 4 bases at V and 7 bases at J, with 8 bases between the two ends. The CDR3 bases are TGTGCCAGTAGTAAGCACCAGGAGCAGTACTTC. This codes for CASSKHQEQYF.